What follows is one TCR beta chain and its context. Unique molecular identifiers were incorporated when the TCRbeta library was constructed. Each CDR3 protein is one row after TCRdb ran MiXCR on the PCR reads. The sample lists about 500,000 distinct CDR3 sequences, 30% to 35% occurring once. Germline values: CDR1 SGHKS, CDR2 YYEKEE (reference sequence). Trimming left V 5 bases short and J 6 bases short, with 12 bases between. The CDR3 spans 14 residues. This sample is part of a study of T-cell reconstitution after alpha-beta-depleted transplantation in children. Specimen: PBMCs from the stem cell graft donor, collected from the stem cell graft. This clonotype was obtained from a human donor who donated a stem cell graft to a child with aplastic anemia. The gene calls are TRBV5-5 and TRBJ1-6; D gene ambiguous. The CDR3 protein is CASRGSGVNSPLHF. In DNA, the CDR3 is TGTGCCAGCAGGGGGTCGGGAGTTAATTCACCCCTCCACTTT.